This T cell receptor beta chain is drawn from a study of identical twins. TCRdb re-derived calls from the 5' RACE reads in MiXCR, one entry per CDR3 protein. The profile shows under 300,000 distinct CDR3 sequences, 6.5% to 8% of them singletons. Findings and limits, study-wide: Zero-insertion analyses might be partly confounded by invariant T cells like MAIT and iNKT. With abundant cord blood beta clonotypes, insertions were fewer; memory repertoires showed no such pattern.

Ten or more counts support this clonotype. Antigen specificity is unknown. The germline CDR1 and CDR2 sequences are LGHNA and YSLEER. This CDR3 has 16 amino acids. Between the trimmed V and J ends, which lost 0 bases and 0 bases, there was a span of 9 bases. These data are also associated with another study on T cells expressing NK-cell markers. This second study says: Researchers report these clonotypes also headed the CD3+CD56-NKG2C+ fraction in a few donors.

The chain recombines TRBV4-3 with TRBJ2-4, with D uncertain. Specimen: CD8+ T cells sorted from blood. The receptor was derived from a woman between 18 and 29 years old in good health. As DNA, the CDR3 is TGCGCCAGCAGCCAAGATTTGCTACTAGCCAAAAACATTCAGTACTTC. Protein: CASSQDLLLAKNIQYF.